This is a list of T cell receptor beta chains from one sample in a study of blood T cell repertoires in COVID-19. This table comes from immunoSEQ multiplex PCR, and its TCRdb copy is limited to in-frame clones, with some not included. Of about 200,000 clones detected, over 75% appear once; the ten largest clones hold roughly 4.5%. What was sequenced was peripheral blood. These receptors were obtained from a man aged 50 or older with acute or convalescent COVID-19. CDR3s include the opening cysteine and the closing phenylalanine or tryptophan. A D gene is named only where the DNA matches it firmly. Only some rows state a clone size, as once, few, many or a class for expanded clones.

CASSRGRVWYRVNEQFF,TGTGCCAGCAGCCGGGGCAGGGTTTGGTATCGGGTCAATGAGCAGTTCTTC,.,TRBJ2-1,.,TRBV14
CASSQGPNTEAFF,TGTGCCAGCAGCCAGGGCCCGAACACTGAAGCTTTCTTT,.,TRBJ1-1,.,TRBV11-3
CASTSLPSGGYNEQFF,TGTGCCAGCACATCCCTCCCTAGCGGGGGGTACAATGAGCAGTTCTTC,TRBD2,TRBJ2-1,.,TRBV27
CASGLGTGSYEQYF,TGTGCCAGTGGCCTCGGGACAGGCTCCTACGAGCAGTACTTC,TRBD1,TRBJ2-7,.,TRBV19
CASSDDRGAPNTGELFF,TGTGCCAGCAGTGACGACAGGGGAGCTCCGAACACCGGGGAGCTGTTTTTT,TRBD1,TRBJ2-2,few,TRBV2
CAYRGLRSGNTIYF,TGTGCGTATAGGGGACTTCGCTCTGGAAACACCATATATTTT,.,TRBJ1-3,.,TRBV30
CASSIDIFGNRPQHF,TGTGCCAGTAGTATAGATATATTCGGGAATAGGCCCCAGCATTTT,.,TRBJ1-5,.,TRBV19
CASSHFDGSNEQFF,TGTGCCAGCAGCCACTTCGATGGCTCCAATGAGCAGTTCTTC,.,TRBJ2-1,.,TRBV3-1/TRBV3-2
CASSLIANYGYTF,TGTGCCAGCAGCCTGATAGCTAACTATGGCTACACCTTC,.,TRBJ1-2,.,TRBV7-8
CASSLYRTGAYGYTF,TGTGCCAGCAGCTTATACCGGACAGGGGCGTATGGCTACACCTTC,TRBD1,TRBJ1-2,.,TRBV7-2
CASSVPSRKETQYF,TGTGCCAGCAGCGTACCCTCGAGAAAAGAGACCCAGTACTTC,.,TRBJ2-5,.,TRBV7-2
CASSLGELSGEKLFF,TGTGCCAGCAGCTTAGGAGAGCTGTCGGGGGAAAAACTGTTTTTT,.,TRBJ1-4,.,TRBV7-9
CASRTGQGWSPLHF,TGTGCCAGCAGGACGGGACAGGGATGGTCACCCCTCCACTTT,TRBD1,TRBJ1-6,few,TRBV6-5
CSASKSGLSSRNTIYF,TGCAGTGCTAGTAAGTCCGGTCTATCCTCTAGAAACACCATATATTTT,.,TRBJ1-3,.,TRBV20-1
CASSIDRGRFF,TGTGCCAGCAGTATTGACAGGGGTCGGTTCTTC,TRBD1,TRBJ2-1,.,TRBV12-3/TRBV12-4
CASTGRGREETQYF,TGTGCCAGCACAGGGCGGGGTCGAGAAGAGACCCAGTACTTC,.,TRBJ2-5,.,TRBV6-5
CASSPQRGAESDGYTF,TGTGCCAGCTCACCACAGCGGGGGGCGGAAAGCGATGGCTACACCTTC,.,TRBJ1-2,few,TRBV18
CASSQALTASGGQTQYF,TGTGCCAGCAGCCAAGCTCTAACGGCTAGCGGGGGTCAGACCCAGTACTTC,TRBD2,TRBJ2-5,.,TRBV4-2
CASSLDLSTEAFF,TGCGCCAGCAGCCTAGACCTGAGCACTGAAGCTTTCTTT,.,TRBJ1-1,.,TRBV4-1
CASSLAGQPSTDTQYF,TGTGCCAGCAGCTTGGCGGGACAGCCTAGCACAGATACGCAGTATTTT,TRBD1,TRBJ2-3,.,TRBV5-5
CASSRTGNMETQYF,TGTGCCAGTAGCCGGACAGGGAATATGGAGACCCAGTACTTC,TRBD1,TRBJ2-5,once,TRBV19
CASSLRQNTGELFF,TGTGCCAGCAGCTTAAGACAAAACACCGGGGAGCTGTTTTTT,.,TRBJ2-2,few,TRBV5-6
CATSDQTGVGYEQYF,TGTGCCACCAGTGATCAAACAGGGGTAGGATACGAGCAGTACTTC,TRBD1,TRBJ2-7,.,TRBV24-1
CASSLGSDENIQYF,TGCGCCAGCAGCTTGGGAAGCGACGAAAACATTCAGTACTTC,.,TRBJ2-4,.,TRBV5-1
CASRPTGAGANVLTF,TGTGCCAGCCGACCGACAGGGGCCGGGGCCAACGTCCTGACTTTC,TRBD1,TRBJ2-6,.,TRBV27